This record covers a single TCR beta chain. Germline V gene data show CDR1 as ENHRY and CDR2 as SYGVKD. The CDR3 runs 14 residues. Deletions cut 4 bases from V and 3 bases from J, with 13 bases between. This sample is part of a study of siplizumab effects on memory and regulatory T cells. Sequencing was performed with immunoSEQ multiplex PCR; in TCRdb, only in-frame clones are kept and a portion is missing. Among 100,000 or so clones, 92% were seen once, and the ten largest hold around 0.68%. The TCR comes from a human donor in good health. J is TRBJ2-7 and V is TRBV10-3, with a tentative D call TRBD2 (5 bases). The sequenced material came from Tregs sorted from blood. CDR3 loop: CAISGDGISYEQYF. Written as DNA, the CDR3 is TGTGCCATCAGTGGAGACGGGATAAGCTACGAGCAGTACTTC.